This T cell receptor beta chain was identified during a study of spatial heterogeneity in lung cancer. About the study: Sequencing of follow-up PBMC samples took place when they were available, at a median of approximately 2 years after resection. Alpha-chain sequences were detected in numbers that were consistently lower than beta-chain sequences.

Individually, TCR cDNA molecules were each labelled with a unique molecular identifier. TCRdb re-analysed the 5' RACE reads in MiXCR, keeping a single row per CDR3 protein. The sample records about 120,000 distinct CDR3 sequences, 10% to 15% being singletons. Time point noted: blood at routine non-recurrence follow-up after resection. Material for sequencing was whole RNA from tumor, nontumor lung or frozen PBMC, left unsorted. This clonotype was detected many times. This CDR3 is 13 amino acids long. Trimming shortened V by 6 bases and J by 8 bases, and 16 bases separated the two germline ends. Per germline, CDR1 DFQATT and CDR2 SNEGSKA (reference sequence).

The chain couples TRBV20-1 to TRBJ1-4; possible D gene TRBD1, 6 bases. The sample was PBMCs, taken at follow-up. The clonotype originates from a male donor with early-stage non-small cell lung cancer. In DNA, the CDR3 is TGCAGTGCAGGGGGGACCGGGAACGAAAAACTGTTTTTT. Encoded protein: CSAGGTGNEKLFF.